The clone carrying this T cell receptor beta chain turned up a few times. Its antigen is not known. This specimen comes from a study of CD8 T cells in ankylosing spondylitis. Study results and limitations: Roughly eight highly homologous variants formed a TCR beta motif that appeared characteristic of ankylosing spondylitis blood.

The CDR3 loop spans 14 amino acids. CDR1 SGDLS and CDR2 YYNGEE come from the germline V gene. With 9 bases clipped from V and 5 bases from J, the junction kept 11 bases outside the gene matches. Quantitative 5'-RACE with molecular barcodes was used to make the TCR beta libraries. TCRdb re-called the 5' RACE reads through MiXCR, storing one row per CDR3 protein. The sample includes hundreds of thousands of distinct CDR3 sequences, 12% of them seen just once. Sequencing was done on a sample of blood, either unsorted or a sorted T cell fraction (not recorded which). The receptor comes from a male donor with ankylosing spondylitis. J is TRBJ1-3 and V is TRBV9; 7 bases are a match to TRBD1. CDR3: CATSPGGLRNTIYF. CDR3 in DNA: TGTGCCACCTCCCCAGGGGGGCTTAGAAACACCATATATTTT.